These 30 T cell receptor beta chains share one sample of origin, sequenced in a study of blood T cell repertoires in COVID-19. Sequenced by immunoSEQ multiplex PCR; TCRdb stores in-frame clones only, minus some. The profile shows about 330,000 clones, 80% to 90% of them singletons. Sequencing was performed on peripheral blood. Receptors originate from a woman in her 50s with acute or convalescent COVID-19.

This chain connects TRBV10-1 to TRBJ1-5; D is possibly TRBD1 (5 bases). Trimming took off 6 bases at V and 0 bases at J, with 15 bases between the two ends. Germline CDR1 WNHNN, CDR2 SYGVQD (reference sequence). The CDR3 consists of 16 residues. The CDR3 nucleotides read TGCGCCAGCAGCCCCGGGGGAGTGCATAGCAATCAGCCCCAGCATTTT. Its protein product is CASSPGGVHSNQPQHF.

The V call is TRBV6-6, the J call TRBJ2-1; 10 nucleotides agree with TRBD1. The CDR3 totals 15 residues. Germline assignment: CDR1 MNHNY and CDR2 SVGAGI (reference sequence). V lost 6 bases and J lost 5; bases outside the gene matches: 7. In nucleotides, the CDR3 is TGTGCCAGCAGGACAGGGGGCTACAACGACAATGAGCAGTTCTTC. Its translation: CASRTGGYNDNEQFF.

The V call is TRBV11-3, the J call TRBJ2-3; 11 bases align to TRBD2. This CDR3 is built from 16 residues. Germline-derived CDR1 and CDR2 are SGHNT and YENEEA. Losses at the gene ends were 5 bases for V and 1 base for J; bases not matched to a gene: 5. As DNA, the CDR3 is TGTGCCAGCAGCGGGGGGACTAGCGGACGCACAGATACGCAGTATTTT. Protein product: CASSGGTSGRTDTQYF.

The rearrangement joins TRBV3-1 (or the pseudogene TRBV3-2) to TRBJ1-4; TRBD1 agrees at 9 bases. V dropped 0 bases and J dropped 8; count of bases not matched to a gene: 4. The CDR3 spans 15 residues. The germline V gene encodes CDR1 LGHDT and CDR2 YNNKEL (reference sequence). The DNA of the CDR3 is TGTGCCAGCAGCCAAGAAGTGGACAGGGGCGAAAAACTGTTTTTT. It yields the protein CASSQEVDRGEKLFF.

The chain recombines TRBV5-1 with TRBJ1-1; D not certain. V gave up 5 bases and J gave up 1 base, with 12 bases separating them. This CDR3 has 14 amino acids. Germline CDR1 reads SGHRS; CDR2 reads YFSETQ. In nucleotides, the CDR3 is TGCGCCAGCAGGTTGACGTCAGAGAACACTGAAGCTTTCTTT. Translation gives CASRLTSENTEAFF.

The genes are TRBV6-4 and TRBJ2-3; 11 bases align to TRBD1. The CDR3 is 15 amino acids. Looked up from germline, CDR1 is MRHNA and CDR2 is SNTAGT. The J segment lost 3 bases and the V segment lost 6 bases, leaving 5 bases of the junction unmatched. For the CDR3, the DNA is TGTGCCAGCAGCTCTGGACAGGGGGCGACAGATACGCAGTATTTT. Translating it yields CASSSGQGATDTQYF.

The rearrangement uses TRBV15 and TRBJ1-1, with 7 bases matching TRBD1. Germline lookup yields CDR1 LNHNV and CDR2 YYDKDF (reference sequence). With 5 bases clipped from V and 7 bases from J, the junction kept 10 bases outside the gene matches. The CDR3 has 14 amino acids. In nucleotides, the CDR3 is TGTGCCACCAGCGCGGATGAGGGGACAGATGAAGCTTTCTTT. As protein: CATSADEGTDEAFF.

The rearrangement links TRBV9 to TRBJ1-2; 9 bases fit TRBD1. This CDR3 region has 16 residues. V lost 0 bases and J lost 6; bases outside the gene matches: 9. Germline CDR1 SGDLS, CDR2 YYNGEE. CDR3 amino acids: CASSVDPGTGYDGYTF. CDR3 coding DNA: TGTGCCAGCAGCGTAGACCCCGGGACAGGGTACGATGGCTACACCTTC.

In this sample, this clone turned up many times. V is TRBV5-1 and J is TRBJ1-2, with unresolved D. Germline V lookup: CDR1 SGHRS, CDR2 YFSETQ. The CDR3 is 14 amino acids. The V end lost 0 bases, the J end lost 4 bases, and 10 bases lay between the germline ends. The CDR3 DNA is TGCGCCAGCAGCTTGGAGGCGAGGATCTATGGCTACACCTTC. Protein sequence: CASSLEARIYGYTF.

This chain joins TRBV30 and TRBJ1-6; D might be TRBD1 (5 bases). V was shortened by 3 bases and J by 6 bases, with 15 bases between the two germline ends. The CDR3 covers 15 residues. From germline, CDR1 is GTSNPN and CDR2 SVGIG (reference sequence). The CDR3 here is CAWRGGSGGNSPLHF. Here the CDR3 DNA reads TGTGCCTGGAGGGGAGGGTCCGGGGGTAATTCACCCCTCCACTTT.

V is TRBV12-3 or TRBV12-4 and J is TRBJ1-2; 10 bases line up with TRBD1. With V trimmed by 3 bases and J by 8 bases, 3 bases remained unmatched. This CDR3 has 13 residues. The CDR3 spells CASSLRTGGGYTF. The CDR3 DNA reads as TGTGCCAGCAGTTTGAGGACAGGGGGAGGCTACACCTTC.

The chain carries TRBV29-1 and TRBJ1-4, with 7 bases identical to TRBD1. V trimming: 7 bases; J trimming: 7 bases; junction bases outside the gene matches: 15. This CDR3 region has 15 residues. Germline V gene data show CDR1 as SQVTM and CDR2 as ANQGSEA. The CDR3 bases are TGCAGCGCGGAGCTGCCGACAGAGGGGGCTGAAAAACTGTTTTTT. Encoded protein: CSAELPTEGAEKLFF.

V and J are TRBV10-3 and TRBJ1-2; 8 nucleotides match TRBD1. The V segment lost 7 bases and the J segment 8 bases; nucleotides outside the gene matches: 9. The germline V gene encodes CDR1 ENHRY and CDR2 SYGVKD. This CDR3 spans 13 amino acids. The CDR3 nucleotides read TGTGCCATCACCTCGACAGGGGAGGTGGGCTACACCTTC. Residues: CAITSTGEVGYTF.

The V call is TRBV12-3 or TRBV12-4, the J call TRBJ1-2; perhaps TRBD1 as D (6 bases). V was pared by 7 bases and J by 5 bases, with 11 bases between. The CDR3 is 12 residues long. The CDR3 DNA sequence: TGTGCCAGCAATGAACAGGGATATGGCTACACCTTC. Translation: CASNEQGYGYTF.

This chain connects TRBV24-1 to TRBJ1-2; weak D call: TRBD1 (6 bases). V dropped 5 bases and J dropped 6 bases, with 12 bases sitting between them. Germline V gene sequence: CDR1 KGHDR, CDR2 SFDVKD. The CDR3 runs to 13 residues. The CDR3 DNA reads as TGTGCCACCAGTGTCGGCAGGGGAGATGGCTACACCTTC. Amino acid sequence: CATSVGRGDGYTF.

CDR3 DNA: TGTGCCTCCCGAGGCACCTATGGCTACACCTTC. Translation: CASRGTYGYTF. The genes are TRBV30 and TRBJ1-2; D gene uncertain. The germline CDR1 and CDR2 sequences are GTSNPN and SVGIG (reference sequence). V gave up 7 bases and J gave up 4 bases, with 10 bases separating them. There are 11 residues in the CDR3. Supplemented by reference TRBV30 and TRBJ1-2, the full variable domain reads SQTIHQWPATLVQPVGSPLSLECTVEGTSNPNLYWYRQAAGRGLQLLFYSVGIGQISSEVPQNLSASRPQDRQFILSSKKLLLSDSGFYLCASRGTYGYTFGSGTRLTVV.

The chain has TRBV7-6 and TRBJ2-7, with 9 bases identical to TRBD1. The germline CDR1 and CDR2 sequences are SGHVS and FNYEAQ. Unmatched junction bases numbered 14, after V lost 5 bases and J lost 6 bases. The CDR3 totals 16 residues. CDR3: CASSERSGTGQGEQYF. In nucleotides, the CDR3 is TGTGCCAGCAGCGAACGATCCGGGACAGGGCAGGGCGAGCAGTACTTC. Looking up the rest from reference TRBV7-6 and TRBJ2-7 gives the full variable domain: GAGVSQSPRYKVTKRGQDVALRCDPISGHVSLYWYRQALGQGPEFLTYFNYEAQQDKSGLPNDRFSAERPEGSISTLTIQRTEQRDSAMYRCASSERSGTGQGEQYFGPGTRLTVT.

The chain joins TRBV7-2 to TRBJ1-2, with a tentative D call TRBD1 (5 bases). The CDR3 covers 15 residues. Trimming stripped 5 bases from V and 2 bases from J, with 15 bases between. Germline V gene lookup returns CDR1 SGHTA and CDR2 FQGNSA. The DNA of the CDR3 is TGTGCCAGCAGCCGCGGGGGAGGGTCCAACTATGGCTACACCTTC. Translation gives CASSRGGGSNYGYTF. Complete variable domain (other parts from reference TRBV7-2 and TRBJ1-2): GAGVSQSPSNKVTEKGKDVELRCDPISGHTALYWYRQSLGQGLEFLIYFQGNSAPDKSGLPSDRFSAERTGGSVSTLTIQRTQQEDSAVYLCASSRGGGSNYGYTFGSGTRLTVV.

J is TRBJ2-5 and V is TRBV5-1; TRBD1 matches 7 bases. The trim removed 0 bases at V and 5 bases at J, leaving 4 bases unmatched. The CDR3 extends over 14 amino acids. Germline CDR1 and CDR2: SGHRS and YFSETQ. The CDR3 DNA reads as TGCGCCAGCAGCTTGGAGACAGGGCGGGAGACCCAGTACTTC. Amino acid sequence: CASSLETGRETQYF.

The CDR3 is CASSRDRDPTRSSPLHF. CDR3 sequence (DNA): TGTGCCAGCAGCCGGGACAGGGACCCTACAAGGAGTTCACCCCTCCACTTT. This rearrangement joins TRBV7-9 to TRBJ1-6; TRBD1 aligns across 9 bases. Trimming removed 5 bases from V and 9 bases from J; junction bases left unmatched: 14. CDR3 length: 17 amino acids. CDR1 SEHNR and CDR2 FQNEAQ come from the germline V gene (reference sequence). The variable domain in full, with the rest retrieved from reference TRBV7-9 and TRBJ1-6, is DTGVSQNPRHKITKRGQNVTFRCDPISEHNRLYWYRQTLGQGPEFLTYFQNEAQLEKSRLLSDRFSAERPKGSFSTLEIQRTEQGDSAMYLCASSRDRDPTRSSPLHFGNGTRLTVT.

The rearrangement uses TRBV18 and TRBJ1-2; no definite D call. V lost 0 bases to trimming and J lost 7 bases, with 18 bases between them. CDR3 size: 16 residues. CDR1 is KGHSH and CDR2 is LQKENI in the germline V gene. This chain's CDR3 is CASSPPSPGGGPGYTF. CDR3 sequence (DNA): TGTGCCAGCTCACCACCTTCTCCAGGTGGAGGGCCTGGCTACACCTTC.

The chain employs TRBV5-8 and TRBJ1-5, with TRBD1 identical over 7 bases. CDR3 length: 15 amino acids. The germline V gene encodes CDR1 SGHTS and CDR2 YDEGEE. V shed 0 bases, J shed 6 bases, and the junction held 6 bases outside the gene matches. CDR3 region: CASSLDGRGAQPQHF. CDR3 bases: TGTGCCAGCAGCTTGGACGGCAGGGGGGCTCAGCCCCAGCATTTT.

The V call is TRBV18, the J call TRBJ2-1, with 7 bases aligning to TRBD1. The CDR3 extends over 15 amino acids. Germline CDR1 reads KGHSH; CDR2 reads LQKENI. V lost 3 bases, J lost 8 bases, and 10 bases stayed unmatched. The CDR3 protein is CASSPPLGTAHEQFF. The CDR3 DNA reads as TGTGCCAGCTCACCTCCGCTTGGGACAGCCCATGAGCAGTTCTTC.

The V call is TRBV11-2, the J call TRBJ2-5, with 7 bases that match TRBD2. Germline V gene sequence: CDR1 SGHAT, CDR2 FQNNGV. With 1 base clipped from V and 4 bases from J, the junction kept 6 bases outside the gene matches. The CDR3 is 15 residues long. The CDR3 loop is CASSLGGGRGETQYF. CDR3 in DNA: TGTGCCAGCAGCTTAGGAGGCGGGAGAGGAGAGACCCAGTACTTC.

This clone was observed at least ten times. The chain uses TRBV5-3 and TRBJ1-2; no clear D. TRBV5-3 carries the ORF label, with uncertain function. The CDR3 length is 15 residues. Trimming cost V 0 bases and J 4 bases, with 13 bases left between them. This CDR3 is CARSLDTKGGYGYTF. The CDR3 DNA reads TGTGCCAGAAGCTTGGATACGAAAGGAGGCTATGGCTACACCTTC.

This clone appeared once. The rearrangement uses TRBV6-6 and TRBJ2-7, with D uncertain. Trimming took off 2 bases at V and 2 bases at J, with 10 bases between the two ends. CDR3 length: 14 residues. In germline, CDR1 is MNHNY, CDR2 SVGAGI (reference sequence). The CDR3 is CASSYGTRPYEQYF. CDR3 in DNA: TGTGCCAGCAGTTACGGTACTCGCCCCTACGAGCAGTACTTC.

The rearrangement joins TRBV27 to TRBJ1-1; D call uncertain. Trimming stripped 5 bases from V and 3 bases from J, with 13 bases between. The CDR3 is 14 amino acids. Germline CDR1 reads MNHEY; CDR2 reads SMNVEV (reference sequence). CDR3 bases: TGTGCCAGCAGTCCCACCGGGTCTTACACTGAAGCTTTCTTT. This gives the protein CASSPTGSYTEAFF.

The chain is built from TRBV18 and TRBJ1-2; TRBD1 matches at 8 bases. Germline V gene lookup returns CDR1 KGHSH and CDR2 LQKENI. This CDR3 spans 15 amino acids. V gave up 3 bases and J gave up 1 base; unmatched junction bases: 4. In DNA, the CDR3 is TGTGCCAGCTCACCTTCCGGACAGGGTAACTATGGCTACACCTTC. Its translation is CASSPSGQGNYGYTF.

The gene calls are TRBV4-2 and TRBJ1-4, with D possibly matching TRBD1 (5 bases). The CDR3 is 15 amino acids. CDR1 is LGHNA and CDR2 is YNFKEQ in the germline V gene. Trimming removed 1 base at V and 7 bases at J, with 13 bases between. In DNA form, the CDR3 reads TGTGCCAGCAGCCAAGCGTTGGCGGGGGGTGAAAAACTGTTTTTT. Translating gives CASSQALAGGEKLFF.

This clone was detected only once. The chain links TRBV19 to TRBJ2-1, with TRBD1 matching over 9 bases. The germline gives CDR1 LNHDA, CDR2 SQIVND (reference sequence). The ends lost 5 bases at V and 6 bases at J; junction bases unmatched: 5. CDR3 length: 14 residues. The CDR3 loop is CASSPRDRVNEQFF. The CDR3, as DNA: TGTGCCAGTAGTCCCCGGGACAGGGTCAATGAGCAGTTCTTC.